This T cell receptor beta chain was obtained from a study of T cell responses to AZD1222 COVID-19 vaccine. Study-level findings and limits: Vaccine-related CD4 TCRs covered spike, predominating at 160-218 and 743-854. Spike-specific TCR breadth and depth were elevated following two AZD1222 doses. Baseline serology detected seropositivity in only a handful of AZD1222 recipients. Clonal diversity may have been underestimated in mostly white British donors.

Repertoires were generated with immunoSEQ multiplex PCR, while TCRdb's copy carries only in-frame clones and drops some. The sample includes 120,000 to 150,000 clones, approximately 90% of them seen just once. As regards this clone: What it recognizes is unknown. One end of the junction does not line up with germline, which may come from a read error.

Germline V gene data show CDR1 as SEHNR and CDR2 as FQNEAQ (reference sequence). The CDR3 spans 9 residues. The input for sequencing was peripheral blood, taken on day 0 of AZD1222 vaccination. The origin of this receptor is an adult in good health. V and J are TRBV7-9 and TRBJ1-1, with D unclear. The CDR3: CASSSRDLF. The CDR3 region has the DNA TGTGCCAGCAGCTCGCGAGACCTCTTT.